This is a list of T cell receptor beta chains from one sample in a study of cytomegalovirus exposure and HLA in healthy donors. Here immunoSEQ multiplex PCR was the method, and the copy in TCRdb shows in-frame clones only, minus some. The sample shows tens of thousands of clones, around 66% of them seen only once. Input material: PBMCs. The source of these receptors is a man aged 60 to 75 in good health and CMV-seropositive. The CDR3 runs from the conserved cysteine through the conserved F or W. The order of the fields is D gene, clone size, J gene, V gene, CDR3 protein, CDR3 DNA. A D gene is named only where the DNA matches it firmly. Clone size appears in some rows only: once, few, many, or a class for an expanded clone.

D gene: NA; clone size: NA; J gene: TRBJ1-5; V gene: TRBV19; CDR3 protein: CASSIQQGYGLYSNQPQHF; CDR3 DNA: TGTGCCAGTAGTATTCAACAGGGCTATGGGCTTTATAGCAATCAGCCCCAGCATTTT
D gene: TRBD1; clone size: NA; J gene: TRBJ1-2; V gene: TRBV13; CDR3 protein: CASSQGTGATNYGYTF; CDR3 DNA: TGTGCCAGCAGCCAAGGGACAGGGGCGACTAACTATGGCTACACCTTC
D gene: TRBD2; clone size: NA; J gene: TRBJ2-7; V gene: TRBV15; CDR3 protein: CATSAEGRTSGYEQYF; CDR3 DNA: TGTGCCACCAGCGCAGAGGGCCGGACTAGCGGATACGAGCAGTACTTC
D gene: TRBD1; clone size: NA; J gene: TRBJ1-1; V gene: TRBV19; CDR3 protein: CASSIGRGNEAFF; CDR3 DNA: TGTGCCAGTAGTATAGGCAGGGGGAATGAAGCTTTCTTT
D gene: TRBD2; clone size: NA; J gene: TRBJ2-7; V gene: TRBV7-9; CDR3 protein: CASSPGGGSDEQYF; CDR3 DNA: TGTGCCAGCAGCCCTGGGGGGGGGTCGGACGAGCAGTACTTC
D gene: TRBD1; clone size: NA; J gene: TRBJ2-7; V gene: TRBV27; CDR3 protein: CASSSLGQGNEQYF; CDR3 DNA: TGTGCCAGCAGTTCTCTGGGACAGGGGAACGAGCAGTACTTC
D gene: NA; clone size: few; J gene: TRBJ1-1; V gene: TRBV11-3; CDR3 protein: CASSYAGEDTEAFF; CDR3 DNA: TGTGCCAGCAGCTATGCTGGAGAGGACACTGAAGCTTTCTTT
D gene: TRBD1; clone size: NA; J gene: TRBJ1-6; V gene: TRBV5-1; CDR3 protein: CASKDRSSYNSPLHF; CDR3 DNA: TGCGCCAGCAAGGACAGGAGCTCCTATAATTCACCCCTCCACTTT
D gene: NA; clone size: NA; J gene: TRBJ1-6; V gene: TRBV28; CDR3 protein: CATGAGVFVNSPLHF; CDR3 DNA: TGTGCCACCGGGGCAGGGGTTTTCGTAAATTCACCCCTCCACTTT
D gene: NA; clone size: NA; J gene: TRBJ1-2; V gene: TRBV6-6; CDR3 protein: CASSHNGGRYTF; CDR3 DNA: TGTGCCAGCAGCCATAACGGGGGTCGCTACACCTTC
D gene: NA; clone size: NA; J gene: TRBJ2-2; V gene: TRBV5-1; CDR3 protein: CASSLVVSGNTGELFF; CDR3 DNA: TGCGCCAGCAGCTTGGTCGTGTCAGGGAACACCGGGGAGCTGTTTTTT